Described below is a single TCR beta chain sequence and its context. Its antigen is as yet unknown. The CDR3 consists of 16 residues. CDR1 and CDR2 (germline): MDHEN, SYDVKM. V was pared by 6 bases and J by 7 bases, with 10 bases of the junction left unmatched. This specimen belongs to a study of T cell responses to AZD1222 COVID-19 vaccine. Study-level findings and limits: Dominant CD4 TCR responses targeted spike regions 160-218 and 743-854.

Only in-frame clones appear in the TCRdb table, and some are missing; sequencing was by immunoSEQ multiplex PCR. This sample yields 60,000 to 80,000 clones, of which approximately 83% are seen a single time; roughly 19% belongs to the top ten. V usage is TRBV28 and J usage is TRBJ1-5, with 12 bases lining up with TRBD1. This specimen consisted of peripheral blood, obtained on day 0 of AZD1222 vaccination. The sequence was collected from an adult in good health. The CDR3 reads CASRGQGASNIQPQHF. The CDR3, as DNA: TGTGCCAGCAGGGGACAGGGGGCGTCTAACATCCAGCCCCAGCATTTT.